This T cell receptor beta chain was identified during a study of T cell changes during pregnancy in multiple sclerosis (dated by TCRdb to between 2019 and 2020). In the study overall: In women with multiple sclerosis, the researchers looked at how the T cell repertoire shifted as pregnancy progressed.

The library was made by the immunoSEQ multiplex PCR assay. The immuneACCESS repertoire file appears here via TCRdb, limited to in-frame rearrangements. These files lack a portion of the clones; in checked studies, under half of the deficit traces to unresolved V genes, and the cause of the others is not known. Across this sample there are over 45,000 clones, with more than 80% seen only once. Of the sample, just under 0.6% falls within the top ten clones. From the cysteine up to the phenylalanine, the CDR3 has a length of 17 residues. Only the CDR3 part of the read is kept: 51 bases, read in frame from the first base. Taken from the germline V gene, the CDR1 and CDR2 loops are SGHVS and FNYEAQ. The germline V end is reduced by 5 bases and the J end by 4 bases; junction bases left unmatched: 13. As regards this clone: The target of this receptor is not known. No base quality information exists; no much larger clone differs at one position.

The chain joins TRBV7-6 to TRBJ1-3, with 8 junctional bases fitting TRBD1. The material was CD4+ T cells from peripheral blood mononuclear cells, obtained in the first trimester of pregnancy. This TCR was sampled from a female donor with multiple sclerosis, enrolled in a pregnancy study. In nucleotides, the sequence is TGTGCCAGCAGCGCCAGACAGGGGTCCGCTGCCGGAAACACCATATATTTT. It is translated as CASSARQGSAAGNTIYF.